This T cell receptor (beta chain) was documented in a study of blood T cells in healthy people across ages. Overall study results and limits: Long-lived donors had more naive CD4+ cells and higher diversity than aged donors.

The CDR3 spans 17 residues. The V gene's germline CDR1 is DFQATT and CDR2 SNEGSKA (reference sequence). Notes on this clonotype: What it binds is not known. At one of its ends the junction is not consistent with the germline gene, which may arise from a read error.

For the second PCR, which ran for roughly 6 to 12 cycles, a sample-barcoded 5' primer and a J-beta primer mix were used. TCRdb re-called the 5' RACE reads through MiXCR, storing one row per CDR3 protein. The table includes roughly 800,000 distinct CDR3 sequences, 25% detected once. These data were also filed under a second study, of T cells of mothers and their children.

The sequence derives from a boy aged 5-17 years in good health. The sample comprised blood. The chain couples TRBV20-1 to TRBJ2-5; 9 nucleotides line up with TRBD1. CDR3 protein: CSARLQGALVFQETQYF. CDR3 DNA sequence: TGCAGCGCTAGACTACAGGGGGCCCTCGTTTTCCAAGAGACCCAGTACTTC.